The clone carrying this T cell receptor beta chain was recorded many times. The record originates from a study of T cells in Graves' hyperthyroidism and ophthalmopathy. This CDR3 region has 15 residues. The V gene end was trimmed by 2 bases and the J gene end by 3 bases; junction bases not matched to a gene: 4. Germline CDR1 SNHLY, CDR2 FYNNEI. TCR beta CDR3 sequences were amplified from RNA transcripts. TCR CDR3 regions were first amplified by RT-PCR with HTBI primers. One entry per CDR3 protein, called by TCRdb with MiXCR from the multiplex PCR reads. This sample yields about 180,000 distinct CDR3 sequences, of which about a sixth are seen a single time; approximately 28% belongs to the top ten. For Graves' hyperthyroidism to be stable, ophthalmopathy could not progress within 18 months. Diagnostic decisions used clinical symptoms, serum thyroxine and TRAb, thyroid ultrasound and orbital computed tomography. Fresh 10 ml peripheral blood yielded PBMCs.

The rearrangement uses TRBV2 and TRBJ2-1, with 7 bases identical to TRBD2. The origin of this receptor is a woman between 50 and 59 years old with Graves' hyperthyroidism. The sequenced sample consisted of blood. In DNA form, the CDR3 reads TGTGCCAGCAGTGAATGGGGGGGGGGCTACAATGAGCAGTTCTTC. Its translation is CASSEWGGGYNEQFF. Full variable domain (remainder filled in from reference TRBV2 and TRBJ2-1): EPEVTQTPSHQVTQMGQEVILRCVPISNHLYFYWYRQILGQKVEFLVSFYNNEISEKSEIFDDQFSVERPDGSNFTLKIRSTKLEDSAMYFCASSEWGGGYNEQFFGPGTRLTVL.